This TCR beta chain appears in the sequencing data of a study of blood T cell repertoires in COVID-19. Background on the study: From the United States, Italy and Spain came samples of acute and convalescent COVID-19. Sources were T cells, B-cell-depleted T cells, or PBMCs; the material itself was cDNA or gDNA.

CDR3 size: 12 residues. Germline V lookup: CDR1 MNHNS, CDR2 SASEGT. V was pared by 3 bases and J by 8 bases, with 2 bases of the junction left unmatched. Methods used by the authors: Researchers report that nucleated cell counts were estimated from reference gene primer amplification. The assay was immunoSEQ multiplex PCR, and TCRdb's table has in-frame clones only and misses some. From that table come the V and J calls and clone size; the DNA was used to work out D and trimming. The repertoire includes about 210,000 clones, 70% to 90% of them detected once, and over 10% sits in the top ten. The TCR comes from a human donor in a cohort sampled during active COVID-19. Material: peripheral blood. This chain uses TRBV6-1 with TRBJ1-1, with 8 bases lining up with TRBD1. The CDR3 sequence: CASSDRDREAFF. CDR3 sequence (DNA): TGTGCCAGCAGTGATCGGGACAGGGAAGCTTTCTTT.